This TCR beta chain derives from a study of Ad26.COV2.S vaccination and SARS-CoV-2 variants. Between the trimmed V and J ends, which lost 4 bases and 5 bases, there was a span of 12 bases. The CDR3 runs 13 residues. Germline CDR1 reads SGHDT; CDR2 reads YYEEEE. Measured with immunoSEQ multiplex PCR; TCRdb has only the in-frame clones, and not every one. The sample records some 460,000 clones, approximately 90% being singletons. Treatment described: roughly 19 received Ad26.COV2.S at low or high dose, single or two shots; several received placebo; per-sample allocation not given. Collection of the samples took place on day 63 after the first injection of vaccine or placebo.

This receptor was taken from a person between 18 and 60 years old who received the Ad26.COV2.S COVID-19 vaccine or a placebo. The rearrangement joins TRBV5-6 to TRBJ1-2; possible D gene TRBD1, 6 bases. The sample was peripheral blood, taken in a trial of Ad26.COV2.S vaccine versus placebo. The CDR3 protein is CASSRGQGYGYTF. The DNA for the CDR3 is TGTGCCAGCAGCCGCGGGCAGGGGTATGGCTACACCTTC.